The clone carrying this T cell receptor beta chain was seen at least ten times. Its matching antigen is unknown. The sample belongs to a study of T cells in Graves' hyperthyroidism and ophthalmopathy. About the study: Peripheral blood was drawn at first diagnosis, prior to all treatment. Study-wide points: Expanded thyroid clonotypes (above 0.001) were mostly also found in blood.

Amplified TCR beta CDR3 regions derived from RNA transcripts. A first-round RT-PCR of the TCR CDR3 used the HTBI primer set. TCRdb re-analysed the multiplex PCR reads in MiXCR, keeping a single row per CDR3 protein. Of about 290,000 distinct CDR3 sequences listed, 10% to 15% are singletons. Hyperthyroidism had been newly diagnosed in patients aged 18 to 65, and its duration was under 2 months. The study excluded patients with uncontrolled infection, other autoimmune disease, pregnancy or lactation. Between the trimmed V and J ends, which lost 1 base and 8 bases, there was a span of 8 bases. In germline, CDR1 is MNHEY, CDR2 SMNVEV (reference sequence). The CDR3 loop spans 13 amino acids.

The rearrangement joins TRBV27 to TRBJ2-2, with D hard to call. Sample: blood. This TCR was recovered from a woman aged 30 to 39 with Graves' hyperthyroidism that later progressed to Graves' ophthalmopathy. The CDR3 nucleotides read TGTGCCAGCAGTTTATATTATATGGGGGAGCTGTTTTTT. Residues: CASSLYYMGELFF.